One T cell receptor beta chain is described in this entry. The V gene's germline CDR1 is MNHEY and CDR2 SVGAGI. The V gene end was trimmed by 6 bases and the J gene end by 3 bases; junction bases not matched to a gene: 0. The CDR3 totals 14 residues. This entry comes from a study of blood T cell repertoires in COVID-19. Study-level background: Acute-phase and convalescent COVID-19 samples originated in the United States, Italy and Spain.

Methods used by the authors: Cell counts per sample came from amplifying reference gene primers. Clones were sequenced by immunoSEQ multiplex PCR, and TCRdb holds only the in-frame ones, with some missing. The V and J calls and clone size are taken from that table; D and trimming were inferred from the DNA. This table holds fewer than 250,000 clones, about 90% found once. Sequences were obtained from peripheral blood. The sequence came from a man aged 30 to 39 with acute or convalescent COVID-19. The rearrangement links TRBV6-5 to TRBJ1-6; 9 bases are shared with TRBD1. The CDR3 coding sequence is TGTGCCAGCAGGGACAGGGGCTATAATTCACCCCTCCACTTT. This sequence encodes CASRDRGYNSPLHF.